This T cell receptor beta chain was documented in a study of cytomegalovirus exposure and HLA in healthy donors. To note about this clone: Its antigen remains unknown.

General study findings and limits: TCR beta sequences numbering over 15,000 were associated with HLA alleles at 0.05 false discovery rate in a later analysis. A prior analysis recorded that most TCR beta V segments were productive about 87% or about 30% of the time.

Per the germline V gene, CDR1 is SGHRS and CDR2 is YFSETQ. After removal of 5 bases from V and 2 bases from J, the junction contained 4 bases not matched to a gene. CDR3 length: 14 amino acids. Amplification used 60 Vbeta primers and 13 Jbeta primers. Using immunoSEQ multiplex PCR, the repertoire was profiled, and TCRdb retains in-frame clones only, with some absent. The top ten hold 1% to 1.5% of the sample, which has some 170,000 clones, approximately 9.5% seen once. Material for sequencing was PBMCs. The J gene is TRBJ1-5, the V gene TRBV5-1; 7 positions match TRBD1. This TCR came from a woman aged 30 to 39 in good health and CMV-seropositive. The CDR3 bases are TGCGCCAGCAGGGAGGGGGCTGGCAATCAGCCCCAGCATTTT. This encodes CASREGAGNQPQHF.